This T cell receptor beta chain was sequenced in a study of T cell responses to AZD1222 COVID-19 vaccine. Whole-study context: Researchers grouped second doses given at about 4 or about 12 weeks into one pool.

Germline loops: CDR1 SGHNT, CDR2 YENEEA. CDR3 length equals 15 residues. The germline V and J ends were trimmed by 5 bases and 0 bases, with 13 bases remaining between them. The repertoire was sequenced with immunoSEQ multiplex PCR; TCRdb's copy has only in-frame clones and lacks some. This table has 120,000 or so clones, over 75% appearing once. A word on this clone: What it binds is not known.

Findings of the study overall: Baseline seropositivity characterized only a handful of AZD1222 recipients. The CD4 TCRs associated with vaccination extended across spike and predominated at 160-218 and 743-854. Donors in the cohort were predominantly white British and more often female, and clonal diversity was possibly underestimated.

The chain couples TRBV11-3 to TRBJ1-1; possible D gene TRBD1, 5 bases. Sequenced here: peripheral blood, sampled on day 0 of AZD1222 vaccination. The source is an adult in good health. The CDR3 sequence is CASSQRGTVNTEAFF. The CDR3 DNA is TGTGCCAGCAGCCAGAGGGGCACCGTGAACACTGAAGCTTTCTTT.